This T cell receptor (beta chain) emerged from a study of T cell repertoires in cytomegalovirus infection. In the study overall: Evidence of both CMV infection and a matching HLA type came from public TCR beta signatures.

CDR3 length: 12 amino acids. Looked up from germline, CDR1 is MNHEY and CDR2 is SVGEGT. V was cut by 8 bases and J by 5 bases, with 12 bases left in between. TCRdb re-analysed the reads in MiXCR, keeping a single row per CDR3 protein. The table has under 50,000 distinct CDR3 sequences, about a fifth seen once. General study findings and limits: Clonotypes of TCR beta that were HLA-C-restricted and CMV-specific dominated the ex vivo response.

Worth noting for this clonotype: Its target is not known.

The sequence was collected from a human donor in good health (CMV status not recorded). Some clones in this sample may be carry-over from other donors' samples. The sample in question was CD8+ T cells from cultured PBMCs, obtained from culture after CMV antigen stimulation. This rearrangement joins TRBV6-2 or TRBV6-3 to TRBJ2-5, with D possibly called TRBD1 or TRBD2 (5 bases each). The CDR3 DNA is TGTGCCAGCCGATCAGGGAGTGAGACCCAGTACTTC. This encodes CASRSGSETQYF.